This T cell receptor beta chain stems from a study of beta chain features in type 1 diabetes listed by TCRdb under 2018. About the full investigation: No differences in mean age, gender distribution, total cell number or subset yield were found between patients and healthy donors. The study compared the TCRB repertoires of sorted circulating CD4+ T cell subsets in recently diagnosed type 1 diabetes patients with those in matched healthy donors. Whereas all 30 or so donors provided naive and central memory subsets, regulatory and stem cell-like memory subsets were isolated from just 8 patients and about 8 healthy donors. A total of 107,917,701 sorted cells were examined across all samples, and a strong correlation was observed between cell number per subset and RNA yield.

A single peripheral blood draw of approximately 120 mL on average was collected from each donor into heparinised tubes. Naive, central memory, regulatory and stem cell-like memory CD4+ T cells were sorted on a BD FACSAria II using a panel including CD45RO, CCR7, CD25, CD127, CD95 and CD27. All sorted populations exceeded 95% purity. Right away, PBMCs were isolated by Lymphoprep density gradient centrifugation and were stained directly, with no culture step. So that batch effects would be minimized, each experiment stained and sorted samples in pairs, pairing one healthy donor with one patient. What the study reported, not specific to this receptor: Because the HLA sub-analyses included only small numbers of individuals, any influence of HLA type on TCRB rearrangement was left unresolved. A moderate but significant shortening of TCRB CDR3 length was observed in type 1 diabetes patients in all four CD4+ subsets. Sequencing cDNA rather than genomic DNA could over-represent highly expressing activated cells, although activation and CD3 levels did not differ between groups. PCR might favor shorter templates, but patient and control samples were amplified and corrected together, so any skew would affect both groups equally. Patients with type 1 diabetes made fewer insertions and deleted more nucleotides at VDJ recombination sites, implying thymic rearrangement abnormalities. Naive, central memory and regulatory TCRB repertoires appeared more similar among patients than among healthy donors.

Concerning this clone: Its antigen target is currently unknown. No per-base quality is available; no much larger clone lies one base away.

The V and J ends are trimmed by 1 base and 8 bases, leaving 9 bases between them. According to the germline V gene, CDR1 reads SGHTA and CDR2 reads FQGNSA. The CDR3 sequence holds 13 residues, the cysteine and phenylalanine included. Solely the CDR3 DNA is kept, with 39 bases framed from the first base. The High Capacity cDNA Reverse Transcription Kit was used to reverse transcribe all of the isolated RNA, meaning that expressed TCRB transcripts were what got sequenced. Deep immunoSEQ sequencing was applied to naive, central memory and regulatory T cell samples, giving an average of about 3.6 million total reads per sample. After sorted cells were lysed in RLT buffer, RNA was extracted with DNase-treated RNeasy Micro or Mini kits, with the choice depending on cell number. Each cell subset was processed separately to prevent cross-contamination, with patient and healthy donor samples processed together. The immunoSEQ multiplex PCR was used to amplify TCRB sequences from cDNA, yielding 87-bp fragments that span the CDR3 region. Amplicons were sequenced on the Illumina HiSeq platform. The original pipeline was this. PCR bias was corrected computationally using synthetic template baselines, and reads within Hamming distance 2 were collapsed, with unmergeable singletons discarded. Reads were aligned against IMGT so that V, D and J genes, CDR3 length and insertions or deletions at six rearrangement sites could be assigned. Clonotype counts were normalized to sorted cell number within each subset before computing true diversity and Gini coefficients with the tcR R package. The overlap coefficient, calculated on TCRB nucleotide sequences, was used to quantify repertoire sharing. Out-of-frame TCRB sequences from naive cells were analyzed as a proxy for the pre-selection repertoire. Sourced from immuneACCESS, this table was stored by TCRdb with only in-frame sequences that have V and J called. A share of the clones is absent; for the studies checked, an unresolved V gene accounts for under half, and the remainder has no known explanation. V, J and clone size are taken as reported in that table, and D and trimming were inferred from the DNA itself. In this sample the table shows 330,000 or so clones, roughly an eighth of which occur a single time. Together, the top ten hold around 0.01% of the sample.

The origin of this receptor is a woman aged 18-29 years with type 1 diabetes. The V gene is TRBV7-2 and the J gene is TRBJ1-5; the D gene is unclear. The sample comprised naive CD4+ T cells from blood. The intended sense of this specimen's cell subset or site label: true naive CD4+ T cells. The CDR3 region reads CASSLGRREPQHF. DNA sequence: TGTGCCAGCAGCTTAGGAAGGAGGGAGCCCCAGCATTTT.